The 27 T cell receptor beta chains reported below all come from one sample, sequenced in a study of Ad26.COV2.S vaccination and SARS-CoV-2 variants. The data were produced by immunoSEQ multiplex PCR, yet TCRdb's version contains in-frame clones alone and is incomplete. The sample carries hundreds of thousands of clones, roughly 90% recorded once. This sample's treatment: roughly 18 received Ad26.COV2.S at low or high dose, single or two shots; roughly five received placebo; per-sample allocation not given. Samples analyzed were those drawn on day 63 after the first vaccine or placebo injection. The specimen comprised peripheral blood, sampled in a trial of Ad26.COV2.S vaccine versus placebo. Receptors originate from a person between 18 and 59 years old who received the Ad26.COV2.S COVID-19 vaccine or a placebo.

The chain carries TRBV5-1 and TRBJ2-3; possibly TRBD1 for D (6 bases). Germline V gene lookup returns CDR1 SGHRS and CDR2 YFSETQ. The CDR3 length is 14 residues. Trimming cost V 4 bases and J 2 bases, with 11 bases left between them. CDR3 sequence (DNA): TGCGCCAGCAGCGTAGGACAGTTCACAGATACGCAGTATTTT. Protein sequence: CASSVGQFTDTQYF.

The CDR3 is CASSLEQGHTIYF. The CDR3 DNA sequence: TGTGCCAGCAGCTTGGAACAGGGCCACACCATATATTTT. The J gene is TRBJ1-3, the V gene TRBV5-5; D perhaps matches TRBD1 (6 bases). The CDR3 is made up of 13 amino acids. Trimming took off 0 bases at V and 8 bases at J, with 9 bases between the two ends. The germline V gene has CDR1 SGHKS and CDR2 YYEKEE (reference sequence).

The chain links TRBV7-2 to TRBJ2-7, with no clear D. Germline lookup yields CDR1 SGHTA and CDR2 FQGNSA. The CDR3 has 13 amino acids. V was cut by 3 bases and J by 0 bases, with 6 bases left in between. Written as DNA, the CDR3 is TGTGCCAGCAGCTTCCTAAGCTCCTACGAGCAGTACTTC. This codes for CASSFLSSYEQYF.

This clone was seen ten or more times. The chain links TRBV7-3 to TRBJ2-5; TRBD2 is a possible D gene (6 bases). In germline, CDR1 is SGHTA, CDR2 FQGTGA. Trimming cost V 5 bases and J 4 bases, with 14 bases left between them. This CDR3 is built from 14 residues. CDR3 protein: CASSPDGGRETQYF. Written as DNA, the CDR3 is TGTGCCAGCAGCCCAGATGGAGGGAGAGAGACCCAGTACTTC.

The chain employs TRBV19 and TRBJ2-3; no firm D call. The CDR3 totals 12 residues. Trimming left V 4 bases short and J 3 bases short, with 5 bases between. Germline V gene data show CDR1 as LNHDA and CDR2 as SQIVND (reference sequence). The chain's CDR3 is CASSSTTDTQYF. CDR3 coding DNA: TGTGCCAGTAGTAGCACGACAGATACGCAGTATTTT.

The chain employs TRBV2 and TRBJ1-6; 7 nucleotides line up with TRBD1. CDR1 and CDR2 (germline): SNHLY, FYNNEI. The CDR3 is 14 amino acids. V lost 6 bases to trimming and J lost 7 bases; unmatched junction nucleotides: 6. The CDR3 DNA follows: TGTGCCAGCAGCGACAGGGTAGGGAATTCACCCCTCCACTTT. Protein: CASSDRVGNSPLHF.

This chain connects TRBV10-3 to TRBJ2-1, with D perhaps being TRBD1 or TRBD2 (5 bases each). V dropped 7 bases and J dropped 5 bases, with 18 bases sitting between them. The CDR3 sequence is 15 residues long. The germline V gene has CDR1 ENHRY and CDR2 SYGVKD. CDR3 DNA sequence: TGTGCCATCACTACCGGGACGAGGGGTAACAATGAGCAGTTCTTC. Protein sequence: CAITTGTRGNNEQFF.

The V and J genes are TRBV18 and TRBJ1-2; 10 bases are a match to TRBD1. CDR1 KGHSH and CDR2 LQKENI come from the germline V gene. V lost 2 bases to trimming and J lost 4 bases; unmatched junction nucleotides: 10. This CDR3 has 17 residues. CDR3 sequence: CASSPYGTGEIAYGYTF. As DNA, the CDR3 is TGTGCCAGCTCACCATACGGGACAGGGGAAATTGCCTATGGCTACACCTTC.

The rearrangement links TRBV5-8 to TRBJ2-5; D ambiguous. The CDR3 spans 17 residues. Germline V gene sequence: CDR1 SGHTS, CDR2 YDEGEE. Trimming took off 0 bases at V and 4 bases at J, with 19 bases between the two ends. This chain's CDR3 is CASSLGDGPGWGETQYF. The CDR3 DNA follows: TGTGCCAGCAGCTTGGGTGACGGCCCGGGCTGGGGAGAGACCCAGTACTTC. The variable domain in full, completed from reference TRBV5-8 and TRBJ2-5, reads EAGVTQSPTHLIKTRGQQATLRCSPISGHTSVYWYQQALGLGLQFLLWYDEGEERNRGNFPPRFSGRQFPNYSSELNVNALELEDSALYLCASSLGDGPGWGETQYFGPGTRLLVL.

The rearrangement joins TRBV6-2 or TRBV6-3 to TRBJ1-1; 10 bases fit TRBD1. Per the germline V gene, CDR1 is MNHEY and CDR2 is SVGEGT. The V gene end was trimmed by 4 bases and the J gene end by 5 bases; junction bases not matched to a gene: 4. CDR3 length: 14 residues. The CDR3: CASSWTGGGTEAFF. As DNA, the CDR3 is TGTGCCAGCAGTTGGACAGGGGGAGGGACTGAAGCTTTCTTT.

CDR3 loop: CASSRVFFIATYEQYF. In nucleotides, the CDR3 is TGTGCCAGCAGCAGGGTGTTCTTCATCGCCACATACGAGCAGTACTTC. The chain employs TRBV21-1 and TRBJ2-7. TRBV21-1 corresponds to a pseudogene. CDR3 length: 16 residues.

The J gene is TRBJ1-5, the V gene TRBV2; tentative D call: TRBD1 (5 bases). CDR3 size: 13 residues. CDR1 and CDR2 from the germline V gene are SNHLY and FYNNEI. The germline V and J ends were trimmed by 9 bases and 3 bases, with 12 bases remaining between them. The CDR3 protein is CASREGFNQPQHF. The CDR3 coding sequence is TGTGCCAGTCGAGAGGGGTTCAATCAGCCCCAGCATTTT.

This sequence joins TRBV7-3 and TRBJ2-1; D may match TRBD1 or TRBD2 (6 bases each). The CDR3 sequence is 15 residues long. Trimming shortened V by 5 bases and J by 1 base, and 12 bases separated the two germline ends. From germline, CDR1 is SGHTA and CDR2 FQGTGA. In DNA form, the CDR3 reads TGTGCCAGCAGCCGAGGAGGGACATCCTACAATGAGCAGTTCTTC. This sequence encodes CASSRGGTSYNEQFF.

This chain links TRBV6-2 or TRBV6-3 with TRBJ2-7, with 10 bases identical to TRBD2. The CDR3 has 15 residues. Trimming cost V 6 bases and J 7 bases; bases outside gene matches: 12. Germline CDR1 reads MNHEY; CDR2 reads SVGEGT. CDR3 in amino acids: CASSPYSGGFREQYF. The DNA of the CDR3 is TGTGCCAGCAGCCCATATAGCGGGGGGTTTCGGGAGCAGTACTTC.

V gene TRBV30 combines with J gene TRBJ1-2; D uncertain. In germline, CDR1 is GTSNPN, CDR2 SVGIG (reference sequence). The V and J ends lost 3 bases and 1 base respectively, with 15 bases between them. The CDR3 is 15 amino acids. In nucleotides, the CDR3 is TGTGCCTGGAGAGTGAGATTGGACTTTAACTATGGCTACACCTTC. It yields the protein CAWRVRLDFNYGYTF.

This rearrangement joins TRBV7-9 to TRBJ1-2, with 9 positions matching TRBD1. This CDR3 has 13 residues. CDR1 SEHNR and CDR2 FQNEAQ come from the germline V gene (reference sequence). The ends lost 4 bases at V and 7 bases at J; junction bases unmatched: 4. CDR3 residues: CASSWDRATGYTF. In nucleotides, the CDR3 is TGTGCCAGCAGCTGGGACAGGGCGACTGGCTACACCTTC. Filled out from reference TRBV7-9 and TRBJ1-2, the complete variable domain reads DTGVSQNPRHKITKRGQNVTFRCDPISEHNRLYWYRQTLGQGPEFLTYFQNEAQLEKSRLLSDRFSAERPKGSFSTLEIQRTEQGDSAMYLCASSWDRATGYTFGSGTRLTVV.

This rearrangement joins TRBV27 to TRBJ2-1, with 7 bases identical to TRBD2. Germline V CDR1 and CDR2: MNHEY, SMNVEV (reference sequence). The CDR3 totals 15 residues. J gave up 5 bases and V 0 bases, and 4 bases lay outside the gene matches. CDR3 DNA sequence: TGTGCCAGCAGTTTATCGCCGGGACTAAACAATGAGCAGTTCTTC. It yields the protein CASSLSPGLNNEQFF.

The chain uses TRBV5-1 and TRBJ2-5; no firm D call. V lost 4 bases, J lost 2 bases, and 15 bases lay in between. Germline V gene data show CDR1 as SGHRS and CDR2 as YFSETQ. The CDR3 has 15 amino acids. CDR3 residues: CASSRAEVVQETQYF. CDR3 coding DNA: TGCGCCAGCAGCCGGGCTGAGGTGGTACAAGAGACCCAGTACTTC. Together with reference TRBV5-1 and TRBJ2-5, the CDR3 gives the full variable domain: KAGVTQTPRYLIKTRGQQVTLSCSPISGHRSVSWYQQTPGQGLQFLFEYFSETQRNKGNFPGRFSGRQFSNSRSEMNVSTLELGDSALYLCASSRAEVVQETQYFGPGTRLLVL.

This rearrangement joins TRBV3-1 (or the pseudogene TRBV3-2) to TRBJ2-1; D remains ambiguous. Per the germline V gene, CDR1 is LGHDT and CDR2 is YNNKEL (reference sequence). The CDR3 runs 15 residues. The V gene lost 3 bases and the J gene lost 0 bases, with 9 bases spanning the gap. CDR3 nucleotides: TGTGCCAGCAGCCACTCGGGCGGCTCCTACAATGAGCAGTTCTTC. It translates to CASSHSGGSYNEQFF.

The CDR3 protein is CASSLVPGPYGYTF. In DNA, the CDR3 is TGCGCCAGCAGCTTGGTTCCGGGGCCCTATGGCTACACCTTC. The chain employs TRBV5-1 and TRBJ1-2, with D possibly TRBD1 on 5 matching bases. V was cut by 0 bases and J by 4 bases, with 10 bases left in between. Germline V CDR1 and CDR2: SGHRS, YFSETQ. CDR3 size: 14 residues.

This rearrangement joins TRBV15 to TRBJ2-7; 9 bases fit TRBD2. CDR1 and CDR2 from the germline V gene are LNHNV and YYDKDF (reference sequence). Trimming took 3 bases from V and 2 from J; bases not matched to a gene: 5. The CDR3 is 15 amino acids. Here the CDR3 DNA reads TGTGCCACCAGCAGTTCTAGCGGGGCCACCTACGAGCAGTACTTC. It encodes CATSSSSGATYEQYF.

This chain connects TRBV5-6 to TRBJ2-3; D is uncertain. V was cut by 5 bases and J by 1 base, with 11 bases left in between. The CDR3 runs to 14 residues. Germline-derived CDR1 and CDR2 are SGHDT and YYEEEE. CDR3 nucleotide sequence: TGTGCCAGCAGTGCTTTCCGGGGCACAGATACGCAGTATTTT. Residues: CASSAFRGTDTQYF.

The chain joins TRBV5-1 to TRBJ2-1; maybe TRBD1 (5 bases). The V end was cut by 3 bases, the J end by 4 bases, with 5 bases between. Germline assignment: CDR1 SGHRS and CDR2 YFSETQ. This CDR3 has 12 residues. As DNA, the CDR3 is TGCGCCAGCAGCTCAGGGTACAATGAGCAGTTCTTC. Amino acids: CASSSGYNEQFF.

V gene TRBV7-9 combines with J gene TRBJ2-7; the D gene is possibly TRBD2 (7 bases). Germline CDR1 and CDR2: SEHNR and FQNEAQ (reference sequence). This CDR3 has 16 amino acids. The V and J ends lost 1 base and 0 bases respectively, with 13 bases between them. In DNA form, the CDR3 reads TGTGCCAGCAGCTTAGGCGCGGGGGCAAACTCCTACGAGCAGTACTTC. It specifies CASSLGAGANSYEQYF.

This chain joins TRBV6-2 or TRBV6-3 and TRBJ2-2; D not resolved. V was pared by 4 bases and J by 0 bases, with 9 bases between. The CDR3 extends over 15 amino acids. Per germline, CDR1 MNHEY and CDR2 SVGEGT. The CDR3 loop is CASSSVVANTGELFF. The CDR3 nucleotides are TGTGCCAGCAGTTCGGTGGTAGCGAACACCGGGGAGCTGTTTTTT.

This clone came up once. This chain joins TRBV7-9 and TRBJ1-6, with D perhaps matching TRBD1 (5 bases). The germline CDR1 and CDR2 sequences are SEHNR and FQNEAQ (reference sequence). The CDR3 runs 15 residues. V was shortened by 2 bases and J by 5 bases, with 10 bases between the two germline ends. The CDR3 loop is CASSLQGSDNSPLHF. The CDR3 nucleotides are TGTGCCAGCAGCTTACAGGGTTCTGATAATTCACCCCTCCACTTT.

The chain joins TRBV27 to TRBJ1-2; D is ambiguous. Germline CDR1 and CDR2: MNHEY and SMNVEV (reference sequence). V dropped 5 bases and J dropped 4 bases, with 5 bases sitting between them. This CDR3 is 11 amino acids long. The CDR3 loop is CASSPGYGYTF. The CDR3 nucleotides are TGTGCCAGCAGTCCCGGCTATGGCTACACCTTC.